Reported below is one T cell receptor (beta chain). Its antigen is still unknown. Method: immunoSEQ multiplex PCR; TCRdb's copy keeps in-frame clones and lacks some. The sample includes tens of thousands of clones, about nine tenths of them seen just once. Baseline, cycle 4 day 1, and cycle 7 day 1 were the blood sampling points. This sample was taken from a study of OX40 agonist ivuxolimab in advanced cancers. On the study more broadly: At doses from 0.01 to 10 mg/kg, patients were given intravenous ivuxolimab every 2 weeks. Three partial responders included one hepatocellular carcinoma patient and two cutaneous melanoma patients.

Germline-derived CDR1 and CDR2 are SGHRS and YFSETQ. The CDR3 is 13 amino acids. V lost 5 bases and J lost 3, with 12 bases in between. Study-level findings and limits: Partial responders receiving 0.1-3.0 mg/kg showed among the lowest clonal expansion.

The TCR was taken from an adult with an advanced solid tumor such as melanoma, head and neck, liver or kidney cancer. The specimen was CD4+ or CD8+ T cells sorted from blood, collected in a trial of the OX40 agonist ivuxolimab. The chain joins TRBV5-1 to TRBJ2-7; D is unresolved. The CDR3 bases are TGCGCCAGCAGTGGGTCAGGCGACTACGAGCAGTACTTC. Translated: CASSGSGDYEQYF.